The T cell receptor (beta chain) described here comes from a study of metastatic and nonmetastatic thyroid tumors. At the level of the study: Repertoire data that came from the blood and tumor or nodule tissue of malignant and benign thyroid patients were compared. Study outcomes and limitations: Significantly higher TCR beta diversity was reportedly seen in malignant thyroid tumors than benign nodules, in blood and tumor.

There were no patients who had received any treatment before thyroid surgery. Original methodology: In papillary thyroid cancer, a distant-metastasis classifier was built using CDR3 differences across clinicopathological groups. TCRdb reprocessed the PCR reads using MiXCR. TCRdb, not the authors, supplied the V and J calls. The sample lists 7,000 or so clones, roughly two fifths seen once, with 35% to 50% in the top ten. Per the germline V gene, CDR1 is MDHEN and CDR2 is SYDVKM. The ends were cut back, 3 bases at V and 0 bases at J, with 18 bases in the middle. CDR3 length equals 17 residues. Regarding this clone: Its matching antigen is unknown.

The sample comprised tumor tissue. The receptor comes from a female donor with papillary thyroid cancer or a benign thyroid nodule (not recorded which). Some clones in this sample may be carry-over from other donors' samples. The V gene is TRBV28, the J gene TRBJ2-7, with D possibly being TRBD2 (5 bases). Here the CDR3 reads CASSFPNLAKSSYEQYF. The CDR3 nucleotides are TGTGCCAGCAGTTTTCCAAACCTAGCAAAGAGCTCCTACGAGCAGTACTTC.